This record looks at one T cell receptor beta chain sequence and its context. This CDR3 comprises 16 residues. Germline assignment: CDR1 SGHTA and CDR2 FQGTGA. V lost 2 bases and J lost 0, with 11 bases in between. These data belong to a study of T cells in Graves' hyperthyroidism and ophthalmopathy. It was RNA transcripts that yielded the amplified TCR beta CDR3 regions. During a first-round RT-PCR of the TCR CDR3, the HTBI primer set was used. TCRdb itself ran the multiplex PCR reads through MiXCR, one entry per CDR3 protein. The profile shows more than 500,000 distinct CDR3 sequences, more than 15% of them singletons.

The chain employs TRBV7-3 and TRBJ2-1; no firm D call. The specimen sequenced was blood. The TCR sequence derives from a woman aged 30 to 39 with Graves' ophthalmopathy. CDR3 bases: TGTGCCAGCAGCTTACGGCAATTTAGCTCCTACAATGAGCAGTTCTTC. Its protein is CASSLRQFSSYNEQFF.